The 27 T cell receptor beta chains in this list originate from one sample, sequenced in a study of pediatric ulcerative colitis. Libraries were prepared by immunoSEQ multiplex PCR; TCRdb keeps only in-frame clonotypes and omits some of them. Here the sample spans approximately 5,000 clones, roughly nine tenths being singletons. Sample: blood. These receptors were obtained from a boy between 10 and 17 years old with mild ulcerative colitis.

The gene calls are TRBV7-8 and TRBJ1-1; tentative D call: TRBD1 (6 bases). Germline values: CDR1 SGHVS, CDR2 FQNEAQ. V was trimmed by 5 bases and J by 4 bases, leaving 14 bases between them. The CDR3 contains 14 residues. The CDR3 loop reads CASSRGGRFTEAFF. CDR3 in DNA: TGTGCCAGCAGCCGAGGGGGGCGCTTCACTGAAGCTTTCTTT.

The chain joins TRBV6-5 to TRBJ1-6; TRBD1 is a possible D gene (5 bases). Looked up from germline, CDR1 is MNHEY and CDR2 is SVGAGI. V was pared by 4 bases and J by 0 bases, with 10 bases between. This CDR3 has 16 amino acids. The CDR3: CASSSPGGSYNSPLHF. CDR3 nucleotide sequence: TGTGCCAGCAGTTCCCCCGGGGGCTCCTATAATTCACCCCTCCACTTT.

This rearrangement joins TRBV19 to TRBJ1-5; possible D gene TRBD1, 5 bases. This CDR3 spans 18 amino acids. With 5 bases removed from V and 1 base from J, the gap between germline ends came to 21 bases. Germline lookup yields CDR1 LNHDA and CDR2 SQIVND (reference sequence). This CDR3 reads CASSVGGQGFRSNQPQHF. The CDR3 bases are TGTGCCAGTAGTGTTGGGGGTCAGGGTTTTAGGAGCAATCAGCCCCAGCATTTT.

CDR3 in DNA: TGCGCCAGCAGCCATCGGGGGGGCCTCTCTTCTGAGCAGTACTTC. It encodes CASSHRGGLSSEQYF. The chain uses TRBV4-1 and TRBJ2-7; 8 nucleotides agree with TRBD2. The CDR3 is 15 amino acids. Germline V gene data show CDR1 as MGHRA and CDR2 as YSYEKL. After removal of 3 bases from V and 7 bases from J, the junction contained 11 bases not matched to a gene.

This sequence joins TRBV30 and TRBJ1-5, with D uncertain. The CDR3 runs 13 residues. Trimming removed 0 bases from V and 4 bases from J, with 7 bases in between. Per germline, CDR1 GTSNPN and CDR2 SVGIG (reference sequence). CDR3 in DNA: TGTGCCTGGAGTGTCTCCTTTAATCAGCCCCAGCATTTT. Encoded protein: CAWSVSFNQPQHF.

The chain joins TRBV27 to TRBJ2-3; perhaps TRBD2 as D (6 bases). V lost 4 bases and J lost 6, with 23 bases in between. Germline CDR1 and CDR2: MNHEY and SMNVEV (reference sequence). This CDR3 has 17 amino acids. CDR3 region: CASSSILRESPRDTQYF. Written as DNA, the CDR3 is TGTGCCAGCAGTTCAATATTGCGGGAATCCCCGCGGGATACGCAGTATTTT.

The chain links TRBV28 to TRBJ1-1; D unclear. In germline, CDR1 is MDHEN, CDR2 SYDVKM. V lost 2 bases to trimming and J lost 0 bases, with 28 bases between them. The length of the CDR3 is 21 residues. CDR3 amino acids: CASSLVNPSSTSPHMNTEAFF. The CDR3 coding sequence is TGTGCCAGCAGTTTAGTAAACCCCTCCTCTACATCGCCACACATGAACACTGAAGCTTTCTTT.

The rearrangement uses TRBV29-1 and TRBJ2-7, with 11 bases fitting TRBD2. The CDR3 extends over 12 amino acids. The junction had 1 base not matched to a gene; V was cut back by 7 bases and J by 2 bases. Germline CDR1 SQVTM, CDR2 ANQGSEA. The CDR3 loop is CSGGLAAYEQYF. CDR3 coding DNA: TGCAGCGGGGGACTAGCGGCCTACGAGCAGTACTTC.

This chain joins TRBV19 and TRBJ2-2; D unclear. V dropped 7 bases and J dropped 4 bases, with 7 bases sitting between them. CDR1 is LNHDA, CDR2 SQIVND, per germline (reference sequence). This CDR3 has 12 amino acids. The CDR3 is CASIPPTGELFF. The CDR3 DNA is TGTGCCAGTATACCCCCCACCGGGGAGCTGTTTTTT.

The chain links TRBV4-2 to TRBJ2-6; D might be TRBD1 or TRBD2, each matching 5 bases. The ends were cut back, 0 bases at V and 4 bases at J, with 7 bases in the middle. This CDR3 has 15 amino acids. Germline CDR1 LGHNA, CDR2 YNFKEQ. The CDR3 bases are TGTGCCAGCAGCCAAGACGAGGGGGGGGCCAACGTCCTGACTTTC. Protein: CASSQDEGGANVLTF.

The chain combines TRBV27 with TRBJ2-7; 7 nucleotides match TRBD1. V lost 8 bases to trimming and J lost 1 base; unmatched junction nucleotides: 8. The CDR3 extends over 14 amino acids. Per germline, CDR1 MNHEY and CDR2 SMNVEV (reference sequence). The CDR3 nucleotides are TGTGCCAGCTACGGACAGGATTCTTCCTACGAGCAGTACTTC. Amino acids: CASYGQDSSYEQYF.

The chain recombines TRBV19 with TRBJ1-5; D is undetermined. This CDR3 is 15 amino acids long. Per germline, CDR1 LNHDA and CDR2 SQIVND (reference sequence). V lost 5 bases, J lost 2 bases, and 13 bases lay in between. The CDR3 spells CASSLMEGGNQPQHF. CDR3 sequence (DNA): TGTGCCAGTAGTTTGATGGAGGGCGGCAATCAGCCCCAGCATTTT.

This chain links TRBV27 with TRBJ2-3, with 10 positions matching TRBD2. Germline assignment: CDR1 MNHEY and CDR2 SMNVEV (reference sequence). Trimming at V came to 5 bases and at J to 0 bases, leaving 5 bases not matched to a gene. The CDR3 covers 16 residues. CDR3 sequence reads: CASSQGLALSTDTQYF. CDR3 DNA: TGTGCCAGCAGTCAGGGACTAGCGCTTAGCACAGATACGCAGTATTTT.

The CDR3 loop is CASSQVGNEQFF. DNA of the CDR3: TGCGCCAGCAGCCAAGTAGGTAATGAGCAGTTCTTC. The V and J genes are TRBV4-1 and TRBJ2-7, with D hard to call. The end of the DNA aligns better with TRBJ2-1, so the J call may be wrong. The germline gives CDR1 MGHRA, CDR2 YSYEKL. This CDR3 is 12 amino acids long.

This rearrangement joins TRBV5-6 to TRBJ1-1; D is unresolved. From germline, CDR1 is SGHDT and CDR2 YYEEEE. This CDR3 is built from 13 residues. Trimming shortened V by 5 bases and J by 0 bases, and 8 bases separated the two germline ends. The CDR3 reads CASRAIMNTEAFF. CDR3 DNA sequence: TGTGCCAGCAGGGCCATCATGAACACTGAAGCTTTCTTT. Full variable domain (rest looked up from reference TRBV5-6 and TRBJ1-1): DAGVTQSPTHLIKTRGQQVTLRCSPKSGHDTVSWYQQALGQGPQFIFQYYEEEERQRGNFPDRFSGHQFPNYSSELNVNALLLGDSALYLCASRAIMNTEAFFGQGTRLTVV.

The chain links TRBV6-5 to TRBJ1-6; D is perhaps TRBD1 (6 bases). With 4 bases removed from V and 7 bases from J, the gap between germline ends came to 14 bases. Per the germline V gene, CDR1 is MNHEY and CDR2 is SVGAGI. The CDR3 loop spans 15 amino acids. The CDR3 sequence is CASSLIEGGNSPLHF. In DNA form, the CDR3 reads TGTGCCAGCAGTTTAATTGAAGGGGGGAATTCACCCCTCCACTTT.

This chain uses TRBV5-4 with TRBJ1-4, with D perhaps matching TRBD1 (5 bases). The CDR3 sequence is 13 residues long. CDR1 is SGHNT and CDR2 is YYREEE in the germline V gene (reference sequence). The V end was cut by 7 bases, the J end by 0 bases, with 7 bases between. DNA of the CDR3: TGTGCCAGCCAGGGATCAACTAATGAAAAACTGTTTTTT. It yields the protein CASQGSTNEKLFF.

The CDR3 coding sequence is TGTGCCAGCAGTGGTCGGGCTGGCTACACCTTC. Protein product: CASSGRAGYTF. V usage is TRBV2 and J usage is TRBJ1-2; no firm D call. The CDR3 is 11 residues long. CDR1 SNHLY and CDR2 FYNNEI come from the germline V gene. Trimming shortened V by 4 bases and J by 7 bases, and 7 bases separated the two germline ends.

The rearrangement uses TRBV30 and TRBJ1-1; a weak D match, TRBD1 (5 bases). Germline lookup yields CDR1 GTSNPN and CDR2 SVGIG (reference sequence). The CDR3 length is 13 residues. Trimming shortened V by 7 bases and J by 6 bases, and 18 bases separated the two germline ends. CDR3 sequence (DNA): TGTGCCTCCTCTAGTAGGATGGGGGCTGAAGCTTTCTTT. It yields the protein CASSSRMGAEAFF.

The rearrangement uses TRBV28 and TRBJ1-1; D ambiguous. The germline V gene has CDR1 MDHEN and CDR2 SYDVKM. The CDR3 length is 15 residues. Trimming stripped 4 bases from V and 2 bases from J, with 14 bases between. The CDR3 spells CASSYGISRNTEAFF. CDR3 DNA sequence: TGTGCCAGCAGTTACGGGATCTCTCGAAACACTGAAGCTTTCTTT.

V and J are TRBV18 and TRBJ2-1; 10 nucleotides align to TRBD2. CDR3 length: 16 amino acids. V shed 2 bases and J 4 bases; nucleotides not matched to a gene: 5. Germline V lookup: CDR1 KGHSH, CDR2 LQKENI. CDR3 sequence reads: CASSPSSSGSYNEQFF. The CDR3 DNA sequence: TGTGCCAGCTCACCATCCTCTAGCGGGAGTTACAATGAGCAGTTCTTC.

Written as DNA, the CDR3 is TGTGCCAGCAGCTTCCGCAGGTATCCTCCCTACGAGCAGTACTTC. It codes for CASSFRRYPPYEQYF. The rearrangement joins TRBV7-8 to TRBJ2-7, with D hard to call. Trimming took 3 bases from V and 2 from J, leaving 14 bases between them. This CDR3 region has 15 residues. From germline, CDR1 is SGHVS and CDR2 FQNEAQ. Full variable domain (missing parts from reference TRBV7-8 and TRBJ2-7): GAGVSQSPRYKVAKRGQDVALRCDPISGHVSLFWYQQALGQGPEFLTYFQNEAQLDKSGLPSDRFFAERPEGSVSTLKIQRTQQEDSAVYLCASSFRRYPPYEQYFGPGTRLTVT.

This chain connects TRBV19 to TRBJ2-7; the D is unclear. The V end lost 0 bases, the J end lost 2 bases, and 11 bases lay between the germline ends. In germline, CDR1 is LNHDA, CDR2 SQIVND (reference sequence). CDR3 length: 15 amino acids. The DNA for the CDR3 is TGTGCCAGTAGTATAGACGCAGAGAGGACCTACGAGCAGTACTTC. It is translated as CASSIDAERTYEQYF.

The V gene is TRBV11-3, the J gene TRBJ2-2; unclear D gene. Trimming cost V 1 base and J 1 base, with 4 bases left between them. This CDR3 is 14 amino acids long. Germline V gene sequence: CDR1 SGHNT, CDR2 YENEEA. The CDR3 DNA reads TGTGCCAGCAGCTTAGGACAGAACACCGGGGAGCTGTTTTTT. It codes for CASSLGQNTGELFF.

V gene TRBV11-2 combines with J gene TRBJ2-7; D is perhaps TRBD2 (5 bases). Germline CDR1 and CDR2: SGHAT and FQNNGV. V gave up 1 base and J gave up 2 bases, with 12 bases separating them. This CDR3 contains 15 residues. The CDR3 nucleotides are TGTGCCAGCAGCTTAGTTAGGACTCGACCCTACGAGCAGTACTTC. This sequence encodes CASSLVRTRPYEQYF.

J is TRBJ2-1 and V is TRBV4-1, with 10 bases that match TRBD2. The V gene end was trimmed by 1 base and the J gene end by 6 bases; junction bases not matched to a gene: 9. CDR3 size: 17 residues. Germline V lookup: CDR1 MGHRA, CDR2 YSYEKL. The CDR3 spells CASSQVGEREGFNEQFF. In DNA, the CDR3 is TGCGCCAGCAGCCAAGTAGGGGAGCGGGAGGGCTTCAATGAGCAGTTCTTC.

The chain has TRBV6-5 and TRBJ1-4; possible D gene TRBD1, 5 bases. Deletions cut 7 bases from V and 1 base from J, with 10 bases between. From germline, CDR1 is MNHEY and CDR2 SVGAGI. There are 14 residues in the CDR3. The CDR3 is CASKGRITNEKLFF. The CDR3 DNA reads TGTGCCAGCAAGGGGAGGATAACTAATGAAAAACTGTTTTTT.